The next 2 T cell receptor beta chains were all read from a single sample in a study of tumor-infiltrating lymphocytes in primary liver carcinoma. Blood RNA originated from unsorted whole blood, with germline DNA additionally extracted. From around 500 ng of total RNA, TCR beta-specific cDNA was reverse-transcribed using a constant-region primer. For TCR beta, libraries were produced by three nested multiplex PCR rounds using slightly modified ARM-PCR. The first two PCR rounds used TRBV1-TRBV30 primers with a Cbeta primer, approximately 10 cycles each. TCRdb used MiXCR to reprocess the multiplex PCR reads, holding one entry per CDR3 protein. The table shows about 320,000 distinct CDR3 sequences, with less than 75% occurring only once. Sequenced sample: peripheral blood. Receptor source: a man aged 40-55 years with primary liver carcinoma and hepatitis B virus infection.

For this clonotype: This could be a read error, since a much larger clone is one nucleotide away. This rearrangement joins TRBV4-2 to TRBJ2-1; 12 nucleotides match TRBD2. The CDR3 is made up of 17 amino acids. The germline V gene encodes CDR1 LGHNA and CDR2 YNFKEQ. The CDR3 DNA reads TGTGCCGGCAGCCGGACTAGCGGGGAAAGCTCCTACAATGAGCAGTTCTTC. Translation: CAGSRTSGESSYNEQFF.

This clonotype was seen a few times. V is TRBV4-1 and J is TRBJ1-2; no clear D. CDR1 is MGHRA, CDR2 YSYEKL, per germline. Trimming took off 0 bases at V and 7 bases at J, with 9 bases between the two ends. CDR3 length: 13 residues. CDR3 amino acids: CASSQESGFGYTF. The DNA for the CDR3 is TGCGCCAGCAGCCAAGAGTCGGGGTTTGGCTACACCTTC.